The 24 T cell receptor beta chains listed next were all sequenced from one sample in a study of cytomegalovirus exposure and HLA in healthy donors. PCR amplification relied on 60 Vbeta primers (plus 13 Jbeta primers). Libraries were prepared by immunoSEQ multiplex PCR; TCRdb keeps only in-frame clonotypes and omits some of them. Found here are under 300,000 clones, 70% to 90% of them singletons; the top ten hold roughly 7.4%. The sequenced sample was PBMCs. These receptors were taken from a woman aged 60-75 years in good health and CMV-seropositive.

The gene calls are TRBV5-1 and TRBJ1-2; possibly TRBD1 for D (6 bases). CDR1 is SGHRS, CDR2 YFSETQ, per germline. This CDR3 region has 15 residues. V lost 1 base to trimming and J lost 6 bases, with 16 bases between them. The DNA for the CDR3 is TGCGCCAGCAGCTTGTTGCAGGGGATGAGAAATGGCTACACCTTC. This codes for CASSLLQGMRNGYTF.

This chain connects TRBV4-2 to TRBJ2-1; 8 nucleotides agree with TRBD2. The CDR3 loop spans 17 amino acids. V shed 0 bases and J 4 bases; nucleotides not matched to a gene: 8. Germline CDR1 reads LGHNA; CDR2 reads YNFKEQ. CDR3 loop: CASSQELGSGTYNEQFF. CDR3 nucleotide sequence: TGTGCCAGCAGCCAAGAGTTAGGTAGCGGGACTTACAATGAGCAGTTCTTC.

J is TRBJ1-2 and V is TRBV6-1; possibly TRBD1 for D (5 bases). Trimming left V 0 bases short and J 8 bases short, with 10 bases between. From germline, CDR1 is MNHNS and CDR2 SASEGT. The CDR3 length is 13 residues. The CDR3 reads CASSEARQIGYTF. The CDR3 DNA sequence: TGTGCCAGCAGTGAAGCGAGACAGATCGGCTACACCTTC.

This clone appeared once. The CDR3 reads CASSQGGENEKLFF. The CDR3 DNA reads TGCGCCAGCAGCCAAGGCGGAGAAAATGAAAAACTGTTTTTT. The rearrangement uses TRBV4-1 and TRBJ1-4; D uncertain. CDR3 size: 14 residues. V lost 1 base to trimming and J lost 5 bases, with 8 bases between them. The germline gives CDR1 MGHRA, CDR2 YSYEKL.

V and J are TRBV19 and TRBJ2-7; 12 bases are shared with TRBD1. Germline trimming cut 4 bases from V and 1 base from J; bases unmatched to any gene: 8. Germline assignment: CDR1 LNHDA and CDR2 SQIVND (reference sequence). CDR3 length: 17 amino acids. The CDR3 nucleotides are TGTGCCAGTAGTAAACGGAGGGACAGGGGGCAGTCCTACGAGCAGTACTTC. It encodes CASSKRRDRGQSYEQYF. The variable domain in full, completed from reference TRBV19 and TRBJ2-7, reads DGGITQSPKYLFRKEGQNVTLSCEQNLNHDAMYWYRQDPGQGLRLIYYSQIVNDFQKGDIAEGYSVSREKKESFPLTVTSAQKNPTAFYLCASSKRRDRGQSYEQYFGPGTRLTVT.

The rearrangement joins TRBV9 to TRBJ2-7; TRBD1 aligns across 9 bases. CDR1 is SGDLS, CDR2 YYNGEE, per germline. Losses at the gene ends were 4 bases for V and 3 bases for J; bases not matched to a gene: 5. This CDR3 spans 14 amino acids. The CDR3 region has the DNA TGTGCCAGCAGCTTGAGGGACAGGGTCTACGAGCAGTACTTC. Translating it yields CASSLRDRVYEQYF.

A single count supports this clone. The rearrangement joins TRBV18 to TRBJ1-1; TRBD1 matches at 8 bases. After removal of 5 bases from V and 4 bases from J, the junction contained 9 bases not matched to a gene. This CDR3 has 15 amino acids. CDR1 is KGHSH and CDR2 is LQKENI in the germline V gene. CDR3 sequence reads: CASSETGGWATEAFF. DNA of the CDR3: TGTGCCAGCTCAGAAACAGGGGGGTGGGCCACTGAAGCTTTCTTT.

The gene calls are TRBV19 and TRBJ2-2; D unresolved. Trimming took off 6 bases at V and 5 bases at J, with 10 bases between the two ends. CDR1 and CDR2 (germline): LNHDA, SQIVND (reference sequence). This CDR3 has 13 residues. The CDR3 reads CASSPGPTGELFF. The CDR3 bases are TGTGCCAGTAGCCCTGGGCCAACCGGGGAGCTGTTTTTT.

This clone showed up just once. The V gene is TRBV7-9, the J gene TRBJ1-2; 11 bases align to TRBD1. From germline, CDR1 is SEHNR and CDR2 FQNEAQ (reference sequence). With V trimmed by 5 bases and J by 8 bases, 10 bases remained unmatched. This CDR3 is 15 amino acids long. The CDR3 DNA is TGTGCCAGCAGCCCCTGGGACAGGGGGTCGGAAGGCTACACCTTC. It specifies CASSPWDRGSEGYTF.

V is TRBV29-1 and J is TRBJ2-1, with TRBD2 identical over 9 bases. The CDR3 has 14 amino acids. Per germline, CDR1 SQVTM and CDR2 ANQGSEA. With V trimmed by 5 bases and J by 9 bases, 11 bases remained unmatched. This CDR3 reads CSVSGSGRLGEQFF. The CDR3 DNA is TGCAGCGTTTCCGGTAGCGGGAGATTAGGTGAGCAGTTCTTC.

The chain combines TRBV27 with TRBJ2-3; 9 bases line up with TRBD2. The CDR3 runs to 19 residues. From germline, CDR1 is MNHEY and CDR2 SMNVEV (reference sequence). V was clipped by 5 bases and J by 0 bases; unmatched bases: 15. CDR3 in amino acids: CASSPLGVGGRASTDTQYF. The CDR3 DNA reads as TGTGCCAGCAGTCCATTGGGGGTTGGCGGGAGGGCTAGCACAGATACGCAGTATTTT.

V is TRBV2 and J is TRBJ1-3; tentative D call: TRBD1 (5 bases). Germline V gene lookup returns CDR1 SNHLY and CDR2 FYNNEI. Trimming stripped 6 bases from V and 2 bases from J, with 11 bases between. The CDR3 has 14 amino acids. The CDR3: CASRGGVAGNTIYF. The CDR3 DNA reads TGTGCCAGCAGGGGGGGGGTCGCTGGAAACACCATATATTTT.

The chain joins TRBV28 to TRBJ2-7; D is uncertain. Per germline, CDR1 MDHEN and CDR2 SYDVKM. V lost 5 bases and J lost 5, with 25 bases in between. This CDR3 contains 17 residues. The CDR3 loop reads CASSLSIIQPARNEQYF. CDR3 DNA sequence: TGTGCCAGCAGTCTCTCGATCATACAGCCCGCTCGGAACGAGCAGTACTTC.

The chain's CDR3 is CASSATRGLTGNTIYF. The CDR3 coding sequence is TGTGCCAGCAGCGCCACGAGGGGGCTCACTGGAAACACCATATATTTT. The rearrangement joins TRBV9 to TRBJ1-3; 7 nucleotides match TRBD1. This CDR3 has 16 amino acids. V shed 3 bases and J 2 bases; nucleotides not matched to a gene: 8. The V gene's germline CDR1 is SGDLS and CDR2 YYNGEE.

This chain uses TRBV7-3 with TRBJ2-5; possibly TRBD2 for D (6 bases). This CDR3 region has 15 residues. CDR1 SGHTA and CDR2 FQGTGA come from the germline V gene. Trimming cost V 3 bases and J 3 bases, with 14 bases left between them. CDR3 residues: CASSFVPTSKETQYF. For the CDR3, the DNA is TGTGCCAGCAGCTTCGTTCCTACTAGCAAAGAGACCCAGTACTTC.

The V call is TRBV5-1, the J call TRBJ2-1, with TRBD1 matching over 9 bases. Per the germline V gene, CDR1 is SGHRS and CDR2 is YFSETQ. CDR3 size: 15 residues. The V gene end was trimmed by 3 bases and the J gene end by 3 bases; junction bases not matched to a gene: 4. CDR3: CASSSGQGHYNEQFF. The DNA of the CDR3 is TGCGCCAGCAGCTCAGGACAGGGGCACTACAATGAGCAGTTCTTC.

Here the CDR3 DNA reads TGCGCCAGCAGCCAAGGCTTCCTAGAGGGAGCCTACGAGCAGTACTTC. This codes for CASSQGFLEGAYEQYF. The chain recombines TRBV4-1 with TRBJ2-7, with D possibly TRBD2 on 5 matching bases. Germline loops: CDR1 MGHRA, CDR2 YSYEKL. The V end was cut by 1 base, the J end by 2 bases, with 15 bases between. The CDR3 spans 16 residues.

The genes are TRBV4-1 and TRBJ2-1; tentatively, D is TRBD2 (6 bases). Trimming stripped 1 base from V and 5 bases from J, with 15 bases between. Looked up from germline, CDR1 is MGHRA and CDR2 is YSYEKL. There are 16 residues in the CDR3. DNA for the CDR3: TGCGCCAGCAGCCAAGGCGGGGCGGACTCTCACAATGAGCAGTTCTTC. This encodes CASSQGGADSHNEQFF.

The rearrangement links TRBV29-1 to TRBJ2-1; D might be TRBD2 (6 bases). CDR3 length: 16 residues. Germline CDR1 and CDR2: SQVTM and ANQGSEA. Trimming removed 5 bases from V and 3 bases from J, with 20 bases in between. The CDR3: CSVLSGEALGYNEQFF. Here the CDR3 DNA reads TGCAGCGTTCTCTCGGGGGAGGCTTTAGGCTACAATGAGCAGTTCTTC.

V and J are TRBV5-4 and TRBJ1-5, with D unresolved. V lost 0 bases and J 4 bases, leaving 8 bases between the germline ends. CDR1 is SGHNT, CDR2 YYREEE, per germline (reference sequence). This CDR3 has 14 amino acids. CDR3 in DNA: TGTGCCAGCAGCTTGGATGGGAGGAATCAGCCCCAGCATTTT. It codes for CASSLDGRNQPQHF.

The chain couples TRBV4-2 to TRBJ2-7; TRBD2 matches at 7 bases. This CDR3 comprises 17 residues. CDR1 and CDR2 from the germline V gene are LGHNA and YNFKEQ. V lost 3 bases, J lost 2 bases, and 13 bases stayed unmatched. CDR3 DNA sequence: TGTGCCAGCAGCCAGATGCTAGCGGAAGCTCGCCCCTACGAGCAGTACTTC. This sequence encodes CASSQMLAEARPYEQYF.

This clone was detected a few times. The genes are TRBV9 and TRBJ2-1; 11 bases line up with TRBD2. This CDR3 contains 14 residues. J lost 7 bases, V lost 5 bases, and 5 bases had no gene match. Germline V gene data show CDR1 as SGDLS and CDR2 as YYNGEE. The CDR3 protein is CASSPSGGLNEQFF. DNA for the CDR3: TGTGCCAGCAGTCCTAGCGGGGGGCTGAATGAGCAGTTCTTC.

This rearrangement joins TRBV6-6 to TRBJ2-3; 9 bases match TRBD2. The CDR3 covers 12 residues. Germline-derived CDR1 and CDR2 are MNHNY and SVGAGI (reference sequence). The V gene end was trimmed by 5 bases and the J gene end by 10 bases; junction bases not matched to a gene: 4. The CDR3 region is CASSKLAGPQYF. The CDR3 bases are TGTGCCAGCAGTAAGCTAGCGGGGCCGCAGTATTTT.

The chain couples TRBV5-5 to TRBJ2-2; 10 bases are a match to TRBD2. CDR1 is SGHKS, CDR2 YYEKEE, per germline (reference sequence). The CDR3 has 14 residues. Losses at the gene ends were 4 bases for V and 6 bases for J; bases not matched to a gene: 3. The CDR3 spells CASSLAGVAGELFF. Here the CDR3 DNA reads TGTGCCAGCAGCCTAGCGGGAGTTGCCGGGGAGCTGTTTTTT.